A single sample gave rise to the 14 T cell receptor beta chains below, sequenced in a study of tumor-infiltrating lymphocytes in primary liver carcinoma. TCR beta cDNA was prepared out of around 460 ng total RNA by means of a constant-region primer. ARM-PCR was slightly modified, and three nested multiplex PCR rounds with it gave rise to the TCR beta libraries. It was with TRBV1-TRBV30 forward primers and a C-beta reverse primer that the first two PCR rounds were run, at about 10 cycles each. TCRdb analysed the multiplex PCR reads with MiXCR anew, one entry per CDR3 protein. The table shows 100,000 or so distinct CDR3 sequences, with approximately 70% occurring only once. From roughly 21-30 mg of unsorted bulk tissue, DNA and RNA were co-extracted together. Sequenced input: liver tumor tissue from sampling region 2. As for subset: tumor region T2, inferior pole. These receptors came from a woman aged 60-75 years with primary liver carcinoma and hepatitis B virus infection.

The chain recombines TRBV4-1 with TRBJ1-3; D is uncertain. The CDR3 spans 13 residues. Trimming removed 7 bases at V and 4 bases at J, with 11 bases between. In germline, CDR1 is MGHRA, CDR2 YSYEKL. CDR3 DNA: TGCGCCAGCAATCAGACCCGAGGAAACACCATATATTTT. Amino acid sequence: CASNQTRGNTIYF.

About this clonotype itself: Compared with germline, one end of the junction differs, possibly owing to a read error. The chain is built from TRBV11-2 and TRBJ2-5; 7 bases agree with TRBD1. This CDR3 region has 13 residues. The germline V gene has CDR1 SGHAT and CDR2 FQNNGV. The CDR3 reads CASSLESRGIQYF. The DNA for the CDR3 is TGTGCCAGTAGCTTAGAATCCAGGGGGATCCAGTACTTC.

Concerning this clonotype: A read error may produce the germline difference seen at one junction end. The chain links TRBV25-1 to TRBJ1-1; 7 bases match TRBD1. The V gene's germline CDR1 is MGHDK and CDR2 SYGVNS. CDR3 size: 14 residues. CDR3 sequence (DNA): TGTGCCAACAGTGACAGGGCAGCGGGAACTGAAGCTTTCTTT. Its protein product is CANSDRAAGTEAFF.

The chain has TRBV19 and TRBJ2-2; D call uncertain. V was trimmed by 4 bases and J by 8 bases, leaving 17 bases between them. Germline V gene lookup returns CDR1 LNHDA and CDR2 SQIVND (reference sequence). The CDR3 is 15 residues long. The CDR3 region is CASSNSNRISGELFF. DNA for the CDR3: TGTGCCAGTAGTAACTCTAACCGAATATCAGGGGAGCTGTTTTTT. The variable domain in full, completed from reference TRBV19 and TRBJ2-2, reads DGGITQSPKYLFRKEGQNVTLSCEQNLNHDAMYWYRQDPGQGLRLIYYSQIVNDFQKGDIAEGYSVSREKKESFPLTVTSAQKNPTAFYLCASSNSNRISGELFFGEGSRLTVL.

Comments on this clonotype: Sequence at one end of the junction differs from germline and may be a read error. The chain links TRBV11-2 to TRBJ1-1; D is unresolved. The CDR3 is 12 residues long. Looked up from germline, CDR1 is SGHAT and CDR2 is FQNNGV. The CDR3 DNA reads TGTGCCAGCAGCTCTAAACATGCTGAAGCTACCTTT. It specifies CASSSKHAEATF.

A remark on this clonotype: The junction departs from the called germline gene at one end, perhaps through a read error. The chain employs TRBV11-2 and TRBJ2-1, with 8 nucleotides matching TRBD2. This CDR3 is 15 amino acids long. The germline V gene encodes CDR1 SGHAT and CDR2 FQNNGV. Here the CDR3 reads CASSFTGGFNNGQFF. The CDR3 DNA sequence: TGTGCCAGCAGCTTTACGGGAGGGTTCAACAATGGGCAGTTCTTC.

With regard to this clonotype: One junction end does not reproduce the germline sequence, and a read error may be involved. The V gene is TRBV12-3 or TRBV12-4, the J gene TRBJ2-1, with D tentatively TRBD1 (5 bases). There are 15 residues in the CDR3. This chain's CDR3 is CASSLGPQGWNEQFF. The CDR3 DNA follows: TGTGCCAGTAGTTTAGGCCCCCAGGGCTGGAATGAGCAGTTCTTC.

Of note for this clonotype: A read error may produce the germline difference seen at one junction end. CDR3 sequence (DNA): TGCGCCAGCAGCCCATCGGCAACTAATGGAAAACTGTTTTTT. Translation: CASSPSATNGKLFF. The chain couples TRBV5-1 to TRBJ1-4; D not certain. From germline, CDR1 is SGHRS and CDR2 YFSETQ. The CDR3 is 14 residues long.

Comment on this clonotype: Just one base apart from a much larger clone, this may be a read error. This chain connects TRBV6-5 to TRBJ2-3; D is unresolved. Germline CDR1 MNHEY, CDR2 SVGAGI. There are 14 residues in the CDR3. The CDR3 DNA sequence: TGTGCCAGCATCTCCGTGGCTATCACAGTTACGCAGTATTTT. It translates to CASISVAITVTQYF.

This chain uses TRBV4-1 with TRBJ2-7, with D perhaps being TRBD1 or TRBD2 (5 bases each). The CDR3 is 17 amino acids. Germline V gene lookup returns CDR1 MGHRA and CDR2 YSYEKL. Deletions cut 0 bases from V and 5 bases from J, with 20 bases between. CDR3 region: CASSQDTSGPPRDEQYF. CDR3 nucleotide sequence: TGCGCCAGCAGCCAAGATACGTCGGGGCCCCCTAGGGACGAGCAGTACTTC.

V and J are TRBV29-1 and TRBJ2-3; unclear D gene. CDR1 and CDR2 (germline): SQVTM, ANQGSEA. The CDR3 runs to 12 residues. In nucleotides, the CDR3 is TGCGGTGTTAGTGACGCCACAGATACGCAGTATTTT. Its translation is CGVSDATDTQYF.

Points on this clonotype: The junction shows a germline mismatch at one end, possibly a read error. The chain joins TRBV7-8 to TRBJ2-3; no clear D. The CDR3 is 14 residues long. Germline CDR1 and CDR2: SGHVS and FQNEAQ. The CDR3, as DNA: TGTGCCATCAGCCCACAGACGAGTGCAGATACGCAATATTTT. This sequence encodes CAISPQTSADTQYF.

Concerning this clonotype: Possible read error: a much larger clone is one base away. The V gene is TRBV6-4, the J gene TRBJ2-3; 13 nucleotides match TRBD2. The germline V gene encodes CDR1 MRHNA and CDR2 SNTAGT. The CDR3 runs to 15 residues. The DNA for the CDR3 is TGTGCCAGCAGTGACGGGACTAGCGGGACAGATACGGAGTATTTT. Translation gives CASSDGTSGTDTEYF.

By frequency in the sample, this clonotype is medium-sized (0.01 to 0.1%). The V and J genes are TRBV11-1 and TRBJ2-6; 7 bases match TRBD1. This CDR3 spans 17 amino acids. Trimming at V came to 5 bases and at J to 0 bases, leaving 7 bases not matched to a gene. Germline CDR1 and CDR2: SGHAT and FQDESV (reference sequence). Here the CDR3 reads CASSPPTGSSGANVLTF. The CDR3 coding sequence is TGTGCCAGCAGCCCCCCGACAGGGAGCTCTGGGGCCAACGTCCTGACTTTC.